These 2 T cell receptor beta chains share one sample of origin, sequenced in a study of shared clonotypes between healthy human individuals. Some clones are missing from TCRdb's copy, which holds only in-frame ones; the method was immunoSEQ multiplex PCR. The repertoire has roughly 410,000 clones, about 96% of them found once; the top ten carry approximately 0.32%. Material for sequencing was memory CD8+ T cells sorted from blood. The subset denotes: CD45RO+ cells pooled with CCR7-negative TemRA cells. Receptors originate from a man younger than 45 in good health.

This chain uses TRBV9 with TRBJ2-5; the D gene could be TRBD1 or TRBD2 (5 bases each). V was pared by 2 bases and J by 7 bases, with 18 bases between. The length of the CDR3 is 15 residues. CDR1 and CDR2 from the germline V gene are SGDLS and YYNGEE. The CDR3, as DNA: TGTGCCAGCAGCGTCGGTTGGGGGTTAGGGGTGACCCAGTACTTC. This translates into CASSVGWGLGVTQYF.

This chain links TRBV10-3 with TRBJ2-1; 9 nucleotides align to TRBD1. This CDR3 is 14 amino acids long. Per germline, CDR1 ENHRY and CDR2 SYGVKD. The ends lost 8 bases at V and 2 bases at J; junction bases unmatched: 4. The CDR3 DNA sequence: TGTGCCATCGAGAGGGACAGGGCCTACAATGAGCAGTTCTTC. It translates to CAIERDRAYNEQFF.